This record looks at one T cell receptor beta chain sequence and its context. V lost 0 bases to trimming and J lost 0 bases, with 8 bases between them. CDR1 is MNHEY and CDR2 is SVGAGI in the germline V gene. The CDR3 extends over 15 amino acids. This specimen comes from a study of blood T cell repertoires in COVID-19. Study-wide background: Samples came from the United States, Italy and Spain, spanning acute and convalescent COVID-19. Sources were T cells, B-cell-depleted T cells, or PBMCs; the material itself was cDNA or gDNA.

The Seattle patients, enrolled during active infection, were followed longitudinally. Original analysis: Nucleated cell counts were estimated from reference gene primer amplification. Measured with immunoSEQ multiplex PCR; TCRdb has only the in-frame clones, and not every one. Clonal size and the V and J genes are those of that table, whereas D and trimming came from the DNA. The profile shows about 240,000 clones, 75% to 85% of them singletons. This sequence was found in an elderly woman with COVID-19, enrolled during active disease. Material: peripheral blood. This chain joins TRBV6-5 and TRBJ1-1; D remains unclear. CDR3 protein: CASSYSLAVNTEAFF. The CDR3 nucleotides are TGTGCCAGCAGTTACTCATTAGCAGTGAACACTGAAGCTTTCTTT.